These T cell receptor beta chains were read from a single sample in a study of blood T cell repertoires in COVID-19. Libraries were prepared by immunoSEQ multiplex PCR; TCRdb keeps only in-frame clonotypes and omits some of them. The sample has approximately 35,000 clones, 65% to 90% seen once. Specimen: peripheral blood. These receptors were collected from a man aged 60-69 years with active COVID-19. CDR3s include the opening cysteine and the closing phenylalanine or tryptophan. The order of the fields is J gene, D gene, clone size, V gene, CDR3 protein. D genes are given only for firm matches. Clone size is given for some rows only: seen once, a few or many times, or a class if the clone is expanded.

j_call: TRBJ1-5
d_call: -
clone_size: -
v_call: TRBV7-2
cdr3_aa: CASSLRGRAQHF

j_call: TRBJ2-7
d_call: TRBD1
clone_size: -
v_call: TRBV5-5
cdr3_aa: CASSLTGGWDEQYF

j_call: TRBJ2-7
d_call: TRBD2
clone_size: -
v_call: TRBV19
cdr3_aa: CATREGLAGDSEQYF

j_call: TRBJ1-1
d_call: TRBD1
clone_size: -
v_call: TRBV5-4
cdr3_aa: CASSLEAGGHTGAFF

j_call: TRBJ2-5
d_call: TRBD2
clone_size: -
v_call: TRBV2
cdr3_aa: CASSGGRASGHQETQYF

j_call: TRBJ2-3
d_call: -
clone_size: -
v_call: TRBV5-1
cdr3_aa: CASSLGADTQYF

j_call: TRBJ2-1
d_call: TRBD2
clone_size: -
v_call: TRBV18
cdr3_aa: CASSPRLTRLAGPSYNEQFF

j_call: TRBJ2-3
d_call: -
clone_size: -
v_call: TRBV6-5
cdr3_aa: CASRISGSSTDTQYF

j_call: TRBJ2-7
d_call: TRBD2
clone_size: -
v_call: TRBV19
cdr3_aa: CASSASGSYYEQYF

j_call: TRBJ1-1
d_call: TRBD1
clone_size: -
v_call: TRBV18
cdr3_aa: CASSRGQESTEAFF

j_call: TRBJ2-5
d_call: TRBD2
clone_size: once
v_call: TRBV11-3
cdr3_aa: CASSPHSGRQETQYF

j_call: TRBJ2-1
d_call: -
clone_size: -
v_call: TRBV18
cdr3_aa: CASSPQADEQFF

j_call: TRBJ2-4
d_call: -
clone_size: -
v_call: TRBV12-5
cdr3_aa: CASGLVLASAGGKNIQYF

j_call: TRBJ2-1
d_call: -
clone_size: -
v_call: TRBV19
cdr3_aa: CASSGLDLSSYNEQFF

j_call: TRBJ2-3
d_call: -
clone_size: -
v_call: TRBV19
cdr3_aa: CASTMSWATDTQYF

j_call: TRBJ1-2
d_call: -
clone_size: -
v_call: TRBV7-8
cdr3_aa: CASSSFPRGRGAGYTF

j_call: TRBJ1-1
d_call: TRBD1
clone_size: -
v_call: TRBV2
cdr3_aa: CASSGRRPGTGTNTEAFF

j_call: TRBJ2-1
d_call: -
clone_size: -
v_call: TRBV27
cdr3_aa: CASSFPGEGNNEQFF

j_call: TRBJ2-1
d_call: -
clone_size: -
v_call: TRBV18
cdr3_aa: CASSPFGGKSYNEQFF

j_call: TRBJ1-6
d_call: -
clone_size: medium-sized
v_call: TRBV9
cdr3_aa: CASSVVVDSPLHF

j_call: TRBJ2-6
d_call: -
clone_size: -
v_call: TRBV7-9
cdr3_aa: CASSFWYGTGANVLTF

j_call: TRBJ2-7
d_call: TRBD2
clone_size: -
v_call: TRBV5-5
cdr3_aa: CASSVNGGRGTEQYF

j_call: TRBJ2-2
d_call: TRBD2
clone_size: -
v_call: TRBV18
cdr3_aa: CASSPTAGGPGTGELFF

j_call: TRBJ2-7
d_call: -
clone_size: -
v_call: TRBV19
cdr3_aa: CASSIVASSYEQYF

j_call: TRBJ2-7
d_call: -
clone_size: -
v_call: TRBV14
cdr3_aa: CASSQGASYEQYF

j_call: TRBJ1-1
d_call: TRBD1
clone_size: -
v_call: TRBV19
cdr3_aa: CASSRGDRGSSAEAFF

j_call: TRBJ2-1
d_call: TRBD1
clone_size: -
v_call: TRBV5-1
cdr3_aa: CASSGGQPGNEQFF

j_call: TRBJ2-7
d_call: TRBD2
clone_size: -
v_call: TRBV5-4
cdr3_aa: CASRRAGTSSYEQYF

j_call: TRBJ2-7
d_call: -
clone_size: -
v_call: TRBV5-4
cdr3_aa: CASSFFRGEQYF

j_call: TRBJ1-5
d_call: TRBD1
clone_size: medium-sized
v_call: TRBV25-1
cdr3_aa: CASNRGFQPQHF

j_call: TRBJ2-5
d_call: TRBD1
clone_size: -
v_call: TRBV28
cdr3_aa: CASSLPDRGETQYF

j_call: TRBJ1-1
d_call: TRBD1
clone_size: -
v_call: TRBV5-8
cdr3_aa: CASGRTGGPNTEAFF

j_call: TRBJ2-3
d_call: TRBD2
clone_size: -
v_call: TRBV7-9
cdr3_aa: CATPGLVTDTQYF

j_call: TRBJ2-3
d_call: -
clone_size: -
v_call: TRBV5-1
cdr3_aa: CASSLGRGPGADTQYF

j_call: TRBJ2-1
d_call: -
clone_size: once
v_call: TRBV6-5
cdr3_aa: CASRGVSYNEQFF

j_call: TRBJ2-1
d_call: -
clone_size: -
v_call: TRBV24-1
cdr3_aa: CATSDPTANNEQFF

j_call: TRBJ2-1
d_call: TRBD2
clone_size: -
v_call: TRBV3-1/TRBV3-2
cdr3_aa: CASSHRLGLAVLNQQFF

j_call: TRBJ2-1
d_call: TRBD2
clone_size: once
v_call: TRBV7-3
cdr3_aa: CASSLTAGNEQFF